This entry lists 20 T cell receptor beta chains sequenced from one sample in a study of OX40 agonist ivuxolimab in advanced cancers. The protocol was immunoSEQ multiplex PCR, while the TCRdb copy is restricted to in-frame clones and leaves out a portion. This table has tens of thousands of clones, over 65% appearing once. The sequenced sample was CD4+ or CD8+ T cells sorted from blood, obtained in a trial of the OX40 agonist ivuxolimab. These receptors came from an adult with an advanced solid tumor such as melanoma, head and neck, liver or kidney cancer.

In this sample, this clone turned up once. This chain links TRBV30 with TRBJ2-3; D remains ambiguous. The CDR3 contains 11 residues. The germline V gene encodes CDR1 GTSNPN and CDR2 SVGIG (reference sequence). V was trimmed by 3 bases and J by 6 bases, leaving 7 bases between them. CDR3 region: CAWRRSDTQYF. DNA of the CDR3: TGTGCCTGGAGGAGGTCTGATACGCAGTATTTT.

The rearrangement joins TRBV14 to TRBJ1-1; D is ambiguous. The germline gives CDR1 SGHDN, CDR2 FVKESK. This CDR3 has 14 residues. V dropped 6 bases and J dropped 1 base, with 12 bases sitting between them. CDR3 nucleotides: TGTGCCAGCAGATCAGAAATCCAGAACACTGAAGCTTTCTTT. Translated, it gives CASRSEIQNTEAFF.

This chain joins TRBV27 and TRBJ2-6; the D is unclear. Trimming removed 6 bases at V and 0 bases at J, with 9 bases between. The germline V gene has CDR1 MNHEY and CDR2 SMNVEV (reference sequence). The CDR3 runs to 15 residues. CDR3 coding DNA: TGTGCCAGCAGGCGAGGTAGCTCTGGGGCCAACGTCCTGACTTTC. This encodes CASRRGSSGANVLTF.

The V gene is TRBV2, the J gene TRBJ2-7; the D gene is possibly TRBD1 (6 bases). Germline V gene sequence: CDR1 SNHLY, CDR2 FYNNEI. With 4 bases removed from V and 5 bases from J, the gap between germline ends came to 12 bases. The CDR3 is 13 residues long. CDR3 bases: TGTGCCAGCAGTGCCACAGGGAGCCACGAGCAGTACTTC. Protein: CASSATGSHEQYF.

This chain uses TRBV6-1 with TRBJ2-5; 15 nucleotides match TRBD2. The CDR3 is 14 residues long. In germline, CDR1 is MNHNS, CDR2 SASEGT. J was trimmed by 5 bases and V by 7 bases; bases with no gene match: 2. The CDR3 nucleotides are TGTGCCAGCACAGGACTAGCGGGGGGGGAGACCCAGTACTTC. This encodes CASTGLAGGETQYF.

J is TRBJ1-2 and V is TRBV6-1; D is unresolved. The germline gives CDR1 MNHNS, CDR2 SASEGT. This CDR3 is 12 amino acids long. V was clipped by 4 bases and J by 2 bases, with 5 bases between them. Written as DNA, the CDR3 is TGTGCCAGCAGTGTAGGCAACTATGGCTACACCTTC. Residues: CASSVGNYGYTF.

The V and J genes are TRBV5-4 and TRBJ2-7; possible D gene TRBD2, 6 bases. The CDR3 has 13 residues. The germline V and J ends were trimmed by 4 bases and 0 bases, with 8 bases remaining between them. Germline V CDR1 and CDR2: SGHNT, YYREEE (reference sequence). The CDR3 sequence is CASSPGLSYEQYF. The DNA of the CDR3 is TGTGCCAGCAGCCCGGGACTCTCCTACGAGCAGTACTTC. The variable domain in full, completed from reference TRBV5-4 and TRBJ2-7, reads ETGVTQSPTHLIKTRGQQVTLRCSSQSGHNTVSWYQQALGQGPQFIFQYYREEENGRGNFPPRFSGLQFPNYSSELNVNALELDDSALYLCASSPGLSYEQYFGPGTRLTVT.

The genes are TRBV29-1 and TRBJ2-2; D is unresolved. The germline V gene has CDR1 SQVTM and CDR2 ANQGSEA. Trimming took 7 bases from V and 2 from J, leaving 8 bases between them. CDR3 size: 12 residues. CDR3 in amino acids: CSAPGNTGELFF. In DNA, the CDR3 is TGCAGCGCACCAGGAAACACCGGGGAGCTGTTTTTT.

CDR3 sequence: CASSQEQGSHEQYF. CDR3 nucleotide sequence: TGCGCCAGCAGCCAAGAACAGGGATCCCACGAGCAGTACTTC. The J gene is TRBJ2-7, the V gene TRBV4-3; a possible D gene is TRBD1 (6 bases). Germline V gene sequence: CDR1 LGHNA, CDR2 YSLEER. Trimming pared 0 bases from V and 5 bases from J, leaving 11 bases between. This CDR3 contains 14 residues.

J is TRBJ2-7 and V is TRBV19, with D possibly called TRBD1 or TRBD2 (5 bases each). With 4 bases removed from V and 4 bases from J, the gap between germline ends came to 11 bases. CDR1 is LNHDA, CDR2 SQIVND, per germline (reference sequence). The CDR3 runs 13 residues. The CDR3: CASSKRGSYEQYF. As DNA, the CDR3 is TGTGCCAGTAGTAAACGGGGCAGTTACGAGCAGTACTTC.

This rearrangement joins TRBV10-3 to TRBJ2-7; D not certain. CDR1 ENHRY and CDR2 SYGVKD come from the germline V gene. Trimming took 7 bases from V and 3 from J, leaving 13 bases between them. This CDR3 contains 13 residues. CDR3 amino acids: CAINDGRLYEQYF. CDR3 coding DNA: TGTGCCATCAACGACGGCCGCCTCTACGAGCAGTACTTC.

This chain's CDR3 is CASSAVLGGYGYTF. The CDR3 DNA is TGCGCCAGCAGTGCGGTCCTTGGGGGCTATGGCTACACCTTC. The gene calls are TRBV5-1 and TRBJ1-2, with a tentative D call TRBD1 (5 bases). V lost 5 bases and J 4 bases, leaving 15 bases between the germline ends. In germline, CDR1 is SGHRS, CDR2 YFSETQ. The CDR3 is 14 amino acids.

A few counts support this clone. This sequence joins TRBV6-5 and TRBJ2-3; D may be TRBD2 (6 bases). The V end lost 2 bases, the J end lost 4 bases, and 16 bases lay between the germline ends. CDR3 length: 16 amino acids. Germline-derived CDR1 and CDR2 are MNHEY and SVGAGI. The CDR3 bases are TGTGCCAGCAGTTACGGGGCGGCGGGGATTTCAGATACGCAGTATTTT. It encodes CASSYGAAGISDTQYF.

This clone was detected a few times. The rearrangement uses TRBV11-2 and TRBJ1-1; the D is unclear. V lost 2 bases, J lost 2 bases, and 6 bases lay in between. The CDR3 consists of 13 residues. Germline CDR1 SGHAT, CDR2 FQNNGV. The CDR3, as DNA: TGTGCCAGCAGCTTAAACGTTAACACTGAAGCTTTCTTT. Translating gives CASSLNVNTEAFF.

This sequence joins TRBV7-9 and TRBJ1-2, with D unclear. CDR1 and CDR2 (germline): SEHNR, FQNEAQ (reference sequence). CDR3 length: 13 amino acids. V was cut by 4 bases and J by 7 bases, with 13 bases left in between. The CDR3 sequence is CASSSGSMSGYTF. CDR3 nucleotide sequence: TGTGCCAGCAGCTCCGGGTCGATGAGTGGCTACACCTTC.

This rearrangement joins TRBV14 to TRBJ2-5; 8 bases align to TRBD2. V shed 1 base and J 5 bases; nucleotides not matched to a gene: 9. The germline CDR1 and CDR2 sequences are SGHDN and FVKESK. The CDR3 has 16 residues. The CDR3 reads CASSQARVGRVETQYF. The DNA of the CDR3 is TGTGCCAGCAGCCAAGCAAGGGTCGGGAGGGTGGAGACCCAGTACTTC. The full variable domain, completed using reference TRBV14 and TRBJ2-5, is EAGVTQFPSHSVIEKGQTVTLRCDPISGHDNLYWYRRVMGKEIKFLLHFVKESKQDESGMPNNRFLAERTGGTYSTLKVQPAELEDSGVYFCASSQARVGRVETQYFGPGTRLLVL.

The chain combines TRBV9 with TRBJ2-3; no firm D call. Germline lookup yields CDR1 SGDLS and CDR2 YYNGEE. Deletions cut 0 bases from V and 3 bases from J, with 8 bases between. The CDR3 has 14 residues. The CDR3 reads CASSVVGGTDTQYF. CDR3 nucleotides: TGTGCCAGCAGCGTAGTTGGTGGGACAGATACGCAGTATTTT.

The rearrangement links TRBV29-1 to TRBJ2-1; 8 bases line up with TRBD1. There are 13 residues in the CDR3. CDR1 and CDR2 from the germline V gene are SQVTM and ANQGSEA. J gave up 8 bases and V 7 bases, and 10 bases lay outside the gene matches. CDR3: CSATPTGADEQFF. In DNA, the CDR3 is TGCAGCGCTACTCCGACAGGGGCCGATGAGCAGTTCTTC.

This clone was seen just once. This chain uses TRBV5-5 with TRBJ1-5; D might be TRBD1 (5 bases). Deletions cut 3 bases from V and 6 bases from J, with 10 bases between. The CDR3 runs to 13 residues. The germline gives CDR1 SGHKS, CDR2 YYEKEE (reference sequence). CDR3 amino acids: CASSSPGVQPQHF. As DNA, the CDR3 is TGTGCCAGCAGCTCCCCGGGGGTTCAGCCCCAGCATTTT. Full variable domain (missing parts from reference TRBV5-5 and TRBJ1-5): DAGVTQSPTHLIKTRGQQVTLRCSPISGHKSVSWYQQVLGQGPQFIFQYYEKEERGRGNFPDRFSARQFPNYSSELNVNALLLGDSALYLCASSSPGVQPQHFGDGTRLSIL.

This clone was picked up a small number of times. Within the sample, other DNA sequences also encode this same CDR3. The V and J genes are TRBV27 and TRBJ2-7; 8 positions agree with TRBD1. After removal of 0 bases from V and 2 bases from J, the junction contained 0 bases not matched to a gene. The germline V gene encodes CDR1 MNHEY and CDR2 SMNVEV (reference sequence). The CDR3 extends over 14 amino acids. Here the CDR3 reads CASSLSQGAYEQYF. As DNA, the CDR3 is TGTGCCAGCAGTTTATCACAGGGGGCCTACGAGCAGTACTTC.